The T cell receptor (beta chain) described here comes from a study of molecular identifiers for immune sequencing clone quantification. General study findings and limits: Sizes of highly expanded clones could be underestimated through identical TCRs sharing a barcode.

Libraries from naive CD8 cells were generated from 20,000 to 1,000,000 sorted cells (with 10%, 30% or 50% RNA). In germline, CDR1 is SQVTM, CDR2 ANQGSEA. V gave up 3 bases and J gave up 5 bases; unmatched junction bases: 7. This CDR3 comprises 14 residues. TCRdb itself ran the PCR reads through MiXCR, one entry per CDR3 protein. The repertoire holds more than 450,000 distinct CDR3 sequences, with 25% as singletons. Turning to this clonotype: Its antigen is unidentified.

This TCR derives from a human donor in good health. Some libraries in this study had Jurkat cell RNA spiked in. Sequencing was performed on naive CD8+ T cells from blood, with Jurkat cell RNA spiked in. Subset described: FACS-sorted CD8+CD4-CCR7+CD45RA+ naive T cells. The gene calls are TRBV29-1 and TRBJ2-7, with TRBD1 identical over 10 bases. CDR3 bases: TGCAGCGTTGACCCCGGGACAGGGGTCCACGAGCAGTACTTC. Its protein product is CSVDPGTGVHEQYF.